These 20 T cell receptor beta chains originate from one sample sequenced in a study of control samples from healthy donors and cancer patients. TCRdb's table, derived via immunoSEQ multiplex PCR, lists solely in-frame clones and lacks some. The sample lists about 120,000 clones, approximately 90% occurring once. The sample was blood. Receptor source: a woman in her seventies in good health.

Details on this clone: Other nucleotide sequences in the sample specify the same CDR3. CDR3 loop: CASSLGGAGGRTGELFF. The CDR3 DNA reads as TGTGCCAGCAGCTTAGGCGGCGCGGGGGGGCGTACCGGGGAGCTGTTTTTT. This chain links TRBV5-4 with TRBJ2-2; TRBD2 matches at 9 bases. The CDR3 consists of 17 residues. In germline, CDR1 is SGHNT, CDR2 YYREEE (reference sequence). V lost 2 bases and J lost 5; bases outside the gene matches: 10.

This clone appeared a few times. The CDR3 reads CASSRGVAYEQYF. As DNA, the CDR3 is TGTGCCAGCAGTCGTGGGGTGGCCTACGAGCAGTACTTC. V gene TRBV13 combines with J gene TRBJ2-7; D is unresolved. CDR1 is PRHDT, CDR2 FYEKMQ, per germline (reference sequence). Trimming shortened V by 6 bases and J by 2 bases, and 11 bases separated the two germline ends. The CDR3 has 13 amino acids. Combining the CDR3 with reference TRBV13 and TRBJ2-7 gives the whole variable domain AAGVIQSPRHLIKEKRETATLKCYPIPRHDTVYWYQQGPGQDPQFLISFYEKMQSDKGSIPDRFSAQQFSDYHSELNMSSLELGDSALYFCASSRGVAYEQYFGPGTRLTVT.

This chain joins TRBV5-1 and TRBJ2-7; D unresolved. The V and J ends lost 1 base and 2 bases respectively, with 16 bases between them. The CDR3 covers 16 residues. Germline V gene sequence: CDR1 SGHRS, CDR2 YFSETQ. Written as DNA, the CDR3 is TGCGCCAGCAGCTTGTTCCCTCCGGTCCCCCCCTACGAGCAGTACTTC. Protein: CASSLFPPVPPYEQYF.

The chain is built from TRBV4-2 and TRBJ2-2; D possibly corresponds to TRBD2 (7 bases). The germline V and J ends were trimmed by 5 bases and 5 bases, with 15 bases remaining between them. The germline V gene has CDR1 LGHNA and CDR2 YNFKEQ. The CDR3 spans 15 residues. CDR3 protein: CASSEIGGQTGELFF. CDR3 in DNA: TGTGCCAGCAGCGAAATCGGGGGGCAGACCGGGGAGCTGTTTTTT.

This clone was seen a single time. J is TRBJ2-3 and V is TRBV11-1; 7 nucleotides line up with TRBD2. V shed 4 bases and J 6 bases; nucleotides not matched to a gene: 10. There are 15 residues in the CDR3. In germline, CDR1 is SGHAT, CDR2 FQDESV (reference sequence). In DNA, the CDR3 is TGTGCCAGCAGCTCCCTGGAGACTAGCTGGGATACGCAGTATTTT. This sequence encodes CASSSLETSWDTQYF.

The J gene is TRBJ1-1, the V gene TRBV10-3, with D possibly TRBD1 on 5 matching bases. Germline V lookup: CDR1 ENHRY, CDR2 SYGVKD. V shed 2 bases and J shed 1 base, with 11 bases lying between them. This CDR3 has 15 amino acids. The CDR3 region has the DNA TGTGCCATCAGTGAGGGGAGGGGAGGGAACACTGAAGCTTTCTTT. Amino acids: CAISEGRGGNTEAFF.

A single count supports this clone. This chain connects TRBV12-3 or TRBV12-4 to TRBJ2-5, with D perhaps matching TRBD2 (6 bases). V dropped 5 bases and J dropped 3 bases, with 7 bases sitting between them. The CDR3 totals 12 residues. As DNA, the CDR3 is TGTGCCAGCAGTACTAGCAAAGAGACCCAGTACTTC. It translates to CASSTSKETQYF.

The chain couples TRBV10-2 to TRBJ2-7; D is uncertain. Germline V gene sequence: CDR1 WSHSY, CDR2 SAAADI. V lost 2 bases to trimming and J lost 1 base, with 6 bases between them. CDR3 length: 13 residues. The CDR3 sequence: CASSEAASYEQYF. CDR3 sequence (DNA): TGCGCCAGCAGTGAGGCTGCATCCTACGAGCAGTACTTC.

The chain links TRBV7-9 to TRBJ2-3; perhaps TRBD1 as D (5 bases). This CDR3 has 15 residues. CDR1 is SEHNR, CDR2 FQNEAQ, per germline (reference sequence). Deletions cut 0 bases from V and 0 bases from J, with 7 bases between. The CDR3 DNA reads as TGTGCCAGCAGCTTAGCTTCAGGGAGCACAGATACGCAGTATTTT. It encodes CASSLASGSTDTQYF.

This clone was detected only once. V is TRBV24-1 and J is TRBJ1-4, with 9 bases aligning to TRBD1. The CDR3 is made up of 16 amino acids. With V trimmed by 3 bases and J by 5 bases, 6 bases remained unmatched. The germline V gene encodes CDR1 KGHDR and CDR2 SFDVKD. The CDR3 is CATSDPSGTGNEKLFF. The CDR3 DNA is TGTGCCACCAGTGATCCTTCCGGGACAGGGAATGAAAAACTGTTTTTT.

This rearrangement joins TRBV6-1 to TRBJ2-7; D possibly corresponds to TRBD1 (5 bases). Germline V CDR1 and CDR2: MNHNS, SASEGT. The CDR3 is 14 amino acids. V was shortened by 1 base and J by 6 bases, with 13 bases between the two germline ends. In nucleotides, the CDR3 is TGTGCCAGCAGTGAAGTTCAGGGTTTGGTCGAGCAGTACTTC. Translated, it gives CASSEVQGLVEQYF.

This clone appeared once. V and J are TRBV5-4 and TRBJ2-3; D perhaps matches TRBD1 (6 bases). Germline V lookup: CDR1 SGHNT, CDR2 YYREEE (reference sequence). This CDR3 contains 13 residues. V was cut by 4 bases and J by 4 bases, with 10 bases left in between. The CDR3 loop is CASSTQGSDTQYF. The CDR3 bases are TGTGCCAGCAGCACACAGGGATCAGATACGCAGTATTTT.

This clone was observed a few times. The chain has TRBV19 and TRBJ1-2; 9 positions match TRBD1. The CDR3 spans 13 residues. Germline CDR1 reads LNHDA; CDR2 reads SQIVND (reference sequence). The trim removed 5 bases at V and 7 bases at J, leaving 5 bases unmatched. CDR3 nucleotides: TGTGCCAGTAGTCCGGACAGGGGATCTGGCTACACCTTC. It encodes CASSPDRGSGYTF.

The chain employs TRBV7-2 and TRBJ2-1; tentatively, D is TRBD2 (5 bases). Trimming left V 4 bases short and J 2 bases short, with 15 bases between. This CDR3 is built from 16 residues. Germline V gene sequence: CDR1 SGHTA, CDR2 FQGNSA. The CDR3 region is CASSSRPGKTYNEQFF. CDR3 DNA sequence: TGTGCCAGCAGCTCCCGTCCGGGGAAGACCTACAATGAGCAGTTCTTC.

CDR3: CASGDRGKSNYGYTF. For the CDR3, the DNA is TGTGCCAGTGGTGACAGGGGGAAGAGTAACTATGGCTACACCTTC. The gene calls are TRBV5-6 and TRBJ1-2, with 9 bases matching TRBD1. Germline assignment: CDR1 SGHDT and CDR2 YYEEEE. The CDR3 spans 15 residues. J gave up 1 base and V 8 bases, and 9 bases lay outside the gene matches.

The chain links TRBV10-3 to TRBJ1-1; 8 bases are shared with TRBD1. This CDR3 is 14 amino acids long. The V gene's germline CDR1 is ENHRY and CDR2 SYGVKD. V lost 7 bases, J lost 0 bases, and 4 bases stayed unmatched. The CDR3 DNA is TGTGCCATCAAACAGGGGGATTTGAACACTGAAGCTTTCTTT. Translating gives CAIKQGDLNTEAFF.

The table lists this clone with a count of one. V gene TRBV3-1 (or the pseudogene TRBV3-2) combines with J gene TRBJ2-2; D remains ambiguous. The germline V gene has CDR1 LGHDT and CDR2 YNNKEL (reference sequence). Between the trimmed V and J ends, which lost 7 bases and 2 bases, there was a span of 11 bases. The length of the CDR3 is 14 residues. This chain's CDR3 is CASMAGANTGELFF. CDR3 DNA: TGTGCCAGCATGGCAGGAGCAAACACCGGGGAGCTGTTTTTT.

This chain connects TRBV5-4 to TRBJ2-7; 11 nucleotides line up with TRBD2. Germline V lookup: CDR1 SGHNT, CDR2 YYREEE (reference sequence). V trimming: 5 bases; J trimming: 2 bases; junction bases outside the gene matches: 18. The CDR3 covers 19 residues. The chain's CDR3 is CASRRRPSGGRRSPYEQYF. The CDR3 DNA sequence: TGTGCCAGCAGACGACGCCCTAGCGGGGGGCGTCGTTCACCCTACGAGCAGTACTTC.

This clone was seen once. The genes are TRBV29-1 and TRBJ2-5, with D tentatively TRBD2 (7 bases). Germline V gene data show CDR1 as SQVTM and CDR2 as ANQGSEA. This CDR3 is built from 13 residues. Trimming removed 4 bases from V and 2 bases from J, with 11 bases in between. The CDR3 region is CSVARGRQETQYF. The CDR3 region has the DNA TGCAGCGTTGCGCGGGGGCGGCAAGAGACCCAGTACTTC.

This clone was picked up one time. This chain uses TRBV7-3 with TRBJ2-5; D uncertain. The germline CDR1 and CDR2 sequences are SGHTA and FQGTGA. This CDR3 contains 13 residues. V was pared by 4 bases and J by 1 base, with 7 bases between. In DNA form, the CDR3 reads TGTGCCAGCAGCTATTCCCTCCAAGAGACCCAGTACTTC. It encodes CASSYSLQETQYF.